This TCR beta chain derives from a study of breast tumors, draining lymph nodes, adjacent tissues. TCRdb reanalysed the multiplex PCR reads using MiXCR and keeps one entry per CDR3 protein. The sample consists of 100,000 to 150,000 distinct CDR3 sequences, just under 20% of them appearing once. A few counts support this clonotype. Per the germline V gene, CDR1 is SGHDT and CDR2 is YYEEEE. The germline V and J ends were trimmed by 5 bases and 6 bases, with 11 bases remaining between them. The CDR3 length is 12 residues. Breast cancer patients provided tissue from their axillary draining lymph nodes. This clonotype was obtained from a female donor with breast cancer. Some clones in this sample may be carry-over from other donors' samples. This sequence joins TRBV5-6 and TRBJ1-2; D is uncertain. Sequenced: axillary lymph node tissue. This chain's CDR3 is CASRDPENGYTF. The DNA for the CDR3 is TGTGCCAGCAGGGATCCGGAGAATGGCTACACCTTC.